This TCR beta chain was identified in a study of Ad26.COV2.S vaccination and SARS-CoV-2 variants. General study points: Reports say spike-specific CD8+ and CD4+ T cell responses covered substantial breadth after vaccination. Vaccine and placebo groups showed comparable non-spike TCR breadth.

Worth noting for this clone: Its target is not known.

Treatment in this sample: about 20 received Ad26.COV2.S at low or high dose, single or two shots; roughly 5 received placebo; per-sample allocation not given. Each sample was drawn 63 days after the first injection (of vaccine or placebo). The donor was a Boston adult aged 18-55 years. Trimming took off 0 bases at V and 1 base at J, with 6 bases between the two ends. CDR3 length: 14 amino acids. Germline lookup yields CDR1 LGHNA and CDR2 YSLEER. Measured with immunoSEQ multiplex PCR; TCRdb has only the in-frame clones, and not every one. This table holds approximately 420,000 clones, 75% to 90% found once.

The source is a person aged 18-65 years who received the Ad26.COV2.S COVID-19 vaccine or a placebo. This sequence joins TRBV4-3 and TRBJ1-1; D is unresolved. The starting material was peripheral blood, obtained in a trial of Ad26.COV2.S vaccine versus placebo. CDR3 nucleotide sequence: TGCGCCAGCAGCCAAGATAACGCGAACACTGAAGCTTTCTTT. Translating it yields CASSQDNANTEAFF.